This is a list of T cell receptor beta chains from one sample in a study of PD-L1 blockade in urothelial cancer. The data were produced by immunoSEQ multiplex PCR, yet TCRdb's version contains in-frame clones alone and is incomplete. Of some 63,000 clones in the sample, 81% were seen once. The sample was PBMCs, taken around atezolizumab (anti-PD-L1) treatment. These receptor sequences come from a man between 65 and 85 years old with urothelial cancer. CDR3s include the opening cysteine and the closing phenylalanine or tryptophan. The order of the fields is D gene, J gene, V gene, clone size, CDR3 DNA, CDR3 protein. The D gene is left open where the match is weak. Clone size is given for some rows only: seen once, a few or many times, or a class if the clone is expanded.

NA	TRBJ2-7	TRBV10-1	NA	TGCGCCAGCAGTGAGACCGCCGGGGCACAGGGATTGGAGCAGTACTTC	CASSETAGAQGLEQYF
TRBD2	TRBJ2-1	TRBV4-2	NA	TGTGCCAGCAGCCAAATGGTGGAGGCTAGCGGGAGGGCTGAGCAGTTCTTC	CASSQMVEASGRAEQFF
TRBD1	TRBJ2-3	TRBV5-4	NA	TGTGCCAGCAGCCCAAGTGAGGGGGCAGGCACAGATACGCAGTATTTT	CASSPSEGAGTDTQYF
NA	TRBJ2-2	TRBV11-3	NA	TGTGCCAGCAGCCTTACAGGGGGGGTGAGAACCGGGGAGCTGTTTTTT	CASSLTGGVRTGELFF
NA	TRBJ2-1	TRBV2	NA	TGTGCCAGCACCATACTAGGCGGCAATGAGCAGTTCTTC	CASTILGGNEQFF
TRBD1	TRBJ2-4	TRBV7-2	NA	TGTGCCAGCAGCTTACTGTCCGGGACAGGGATAGCCAAAAACATTCAGTACTTC	CASSLLSGTGIAKNIQYF
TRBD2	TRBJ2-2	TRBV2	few	TGTGCCAGCAGGAGGGGAGGGGTGAACACCGGGGAGCTGTTTTTT	CASRRGGVNTGELFF
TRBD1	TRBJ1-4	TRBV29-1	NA	TGCAGCGTTGCGGGACAGGTTGCAACTAATGAAAAACTGTTTTTT	CSVAGQVATNEKLFF
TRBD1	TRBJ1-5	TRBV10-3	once	TGTGCCATCAGTGGGGACAGGTTGGGTCAGCCCCAGCATTTT	CAISGDRLGQPQHF
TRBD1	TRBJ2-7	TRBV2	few	TGTGCCAGCAGGGGTGCGACAGGGGGCCGTCTTAAGTACTTC	CASRGATGGRLKYF
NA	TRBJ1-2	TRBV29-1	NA	TGCAGCGTGAAGGAAGCAGGGCCCTATGGCTACACCTTC	CSVKEAGPYGYTF
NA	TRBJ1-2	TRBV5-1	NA	TGCGCCAGCAGTCTGGATGGGGGCGCTAACTATGGCTACACCTTC	CASSLDGGANYGYTF
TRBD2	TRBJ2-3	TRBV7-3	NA	TGTGCCAGCAGCCCGGGACTAGCGGGCCGCACAGATACGCAGTATTTT	CASSPGLAGRTDTQYF
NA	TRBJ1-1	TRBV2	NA	TGTGCCAGCAGGGACTCAAACACTGAAGCTTTCTTT	CASRDSNTEAFF
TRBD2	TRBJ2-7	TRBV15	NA	TGTGCCACCAGCCTTGGGTCGACTAGCGTCCACGAGCAGTACTTC	CATSLGSTSVHEQYF
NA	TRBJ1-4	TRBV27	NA	TGTGCCAGCAGTACCCGAATTGACAGGACCGATGAAAAACTGTTTTTT	CASSTRIDRTDEKLFF
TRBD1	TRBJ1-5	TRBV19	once	TGTGCCAGTAGTAATCCAGGGGGTAGCAATCAGCCCCAGCATTTT	CASSNPGGSNQPQHF
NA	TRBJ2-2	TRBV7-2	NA	TGTGCCAGCAGCTTAGATTTGGAGGGAAACGGGGAGCTGTTTTTT	CASSLDLEGNGELFF
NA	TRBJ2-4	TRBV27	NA	TGTGCCAGCAGTCCGGTAGCCAAAAACATTCAGTACTTC	CASSPVAKNIQYF
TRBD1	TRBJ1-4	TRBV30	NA	TGTGCCTGGGGGACAGGGGATGAAAAACTGTTTTTT	CAWGTGDEKLFF
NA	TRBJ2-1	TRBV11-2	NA	TGTGCCAGCTCCCCAGGAAAGGATGTCTCCTACAATGAGCAGTTCTTC	CASSPGKDVSYNEQFF
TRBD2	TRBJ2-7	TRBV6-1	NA	TGTGCCAGCAGTGAAGTCACTAGCGGGAGATACGAGCAGTACTTC	CASSEVTSGRYEQYF
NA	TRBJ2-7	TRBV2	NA	TGTGCCAGCAGTGCCGGGACTCAGCCCTTACACGAGCAGTACTTC	CASSAGTQPLHEQYF
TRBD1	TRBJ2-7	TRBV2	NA	TGTGCCAGCAGTGGGGACAGGACCTACGAGCAGTACTTC	CASSGDRTYEQYF
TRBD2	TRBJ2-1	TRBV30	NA	TGTGCCTGGAGACTAGCGGGAAACAATGAGCAGTTCTTC	CAWRLAGNNEQFF
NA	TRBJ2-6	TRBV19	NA	TGTGCCAGTACCCTACAGGGACCTGGGGCCAACGTCCTGACTTTC	CASTLQGPGANVLTF
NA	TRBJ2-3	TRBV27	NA	TGTGCCAGCAGTTTATCTGGTCTGGAGGCGCAGTATTTT	CASSLSGLEAQYF
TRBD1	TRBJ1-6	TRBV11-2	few	TGTGCCAGCAGCCTACGGACAGGGGGTTCCTCCTATAATTCACCCCTCCACTTT	CASSLRTGGSSYNSPLHF
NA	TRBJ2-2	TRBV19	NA	TGTGCCAGTAGTAAACTAGCTACGAACACCGGGGAGCTGTTTTTT	CASSKLATNTGELFF
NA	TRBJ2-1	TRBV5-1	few	TGCGCCAGCAGCTTGGGGTCCCGGGACACTTACAATGAGCAGTTCTTC	CASSLGSRDTYNEQFF
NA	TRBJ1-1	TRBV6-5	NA	TGTGCCAGCAGACTCGGACAGACCGGGAACACTGAAGCTTTCTTT	CASRLGQTGNTEAFF
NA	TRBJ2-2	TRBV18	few	TGTGCCAGCTCATCACAGGACAACGCGAACACCGGGGAGCTGTTTTTT	CASSSQDNANTGELFF
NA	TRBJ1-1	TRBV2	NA	TGTGCCAGCAGTCAGGGTTTATTGAACACTGAAGCTTTCTTT	CASSQGLLNTEAFF
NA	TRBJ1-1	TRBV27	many	TGTGCCAGCAGCATTTCCCCAGGGAACACTGAAGCTTTCTTT	CASSISPGNTEAFF
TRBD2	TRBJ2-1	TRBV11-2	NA	TGTGCCAGCAGCTTAACCGGGACGGCTAGCGGGGTCTTC	CASSLTGTASGVF
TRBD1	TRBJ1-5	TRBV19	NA	TGTGCCAGTAGTAGGGACAGGGCGAGCAATCAGCCCCAGCATTTT	CASSRDRASNQPQHF
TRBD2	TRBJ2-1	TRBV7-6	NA	TGTGCCAGCAGCTTAAGTACTAGCGGCTACAATGAGCAGTTCTTC	CASSLSTSGYNEQFF
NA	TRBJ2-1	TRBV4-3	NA	TGCGCCAGCAGCCAACAGCGGAGTTACTCCTACAATGAGCAGTTCTTC	CASSQQRSYSYNEQFF
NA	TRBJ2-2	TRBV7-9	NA	TGTGCCAGCAGCTTAGACAGGGACACCGGGGAGCTGTTTTTT	CASSLDRDTGELFF
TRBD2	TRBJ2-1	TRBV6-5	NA	TGTGCCAGCACCCCTAGCGGGGGGTCCAATGAGCAGTTCTTC	CASTPSGGSNEQFF
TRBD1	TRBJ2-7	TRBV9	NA	TGTGCCAGCAGCGTAAGCGGACAGGGGTTCGCCTACGAGCAGTACTTC	CASSVSGQGFAYEQYF
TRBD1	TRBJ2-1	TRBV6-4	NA	TGTGCCAGCAGTGCGGACAGGGACAATGAGCAGTTCTTC	CASSADRDNEQFF
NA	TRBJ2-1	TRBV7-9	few	TGTGCCAGCACCCCTCGGACTGTCTACAATGAGCAGTTCTTC	CASTPRTVYNEQFF
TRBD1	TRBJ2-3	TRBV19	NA	TGTGCCAGTACCCCAACGCGACAGGGAAGCACAGATACGCAGTATTTT	CASTPTRQGSTDTQYF
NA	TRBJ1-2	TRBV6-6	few	TGTGCCAGCAGTTACGGGGCAAATAACTATGGCTACACCTTC	CASSYGANNYGYTF
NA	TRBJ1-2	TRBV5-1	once	TGCGCCAGCAGCTTGGATGGCCTCGGGGGCTACACCTTC	CASSLDGLGGYTF
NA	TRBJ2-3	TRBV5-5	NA	TGTGCCAGCAGCTTGGAGCGCAGGACTAGCACAGATACGCAGTATTTT	CASSLERRTSTDTQYF